The 5 T cell receptor beta chains below all came from one sample that was sequenced in a study of blood T cell repertoires in COVID-19. Clones were sequenced by immunoSEQ multiplex PCR, and TCRdb holds only the in-frame ones, with some missing. The sample yields over 200,000 clones, approximately 84% seen once. Sequencing input: PBMCs or T cells enriched from blood (not recorded which). These receptors were taken from a man aged 40-49 years who had recovered from COVID-19.

The rearrangement links TRBV4-2 to TRBJ2-5; 9 bases align to TRBD2. CDR1 is LGHNA, CDR2 YNFKEQ, per germline. The CDR3 totals 13 residues. V was pared by 1 base and J by 11 bases, with 5 bases of the junction left unmatched. The CDR3 protein is CASSQGGLAGQYF. CDR3 nucleotide sequence: TGTGCCAGCAGCCAAGGGGGTCTAGCGGGGCAGTACTTC.

This chain uses TRBV5-1 with TRBJ2-7, with 15 bases identical to TRBD2. This CDR3 is 19 amino acids long. Trimming removed 0 bases from V and 5 bases from J; junction bases left unmatched: 12. Germline values: CDR1 SGHRS, CDR2 YFSETQ. The CDR3 region has the DNA TGCGCCAGCAGCTTGGTGGGACTAGCGGGAGGACCGGTTCCCCACGAGCAGTACTTC. Encoded protein: CASSLVGLAGGPVPHEQYF.

The chain uses TRBV7-9 and TRBJ1-2, with 10 positions matching TRBD1. Per the germline V gene, CDR1 is SEHNR and CDR2 is FQNEAQ (reference sequence). The CDR3 runs to 13 residues. With V trimmed by 5 bases and J by 8 bases, 5 bases remained unmatched. CDR3 residues: CASSATGGYGYTF. CDR3 in DNA: TGTGCCAGCAGCGCGACAGGGGGCTACGGCTACACCTTC. Based on the CDR3 plus reference TRBV7-9 and TRBJ1-2, the full variable domain is DTGVSQNPRHKITKRGQNVTFRCDPISEHNRLYWYRQTLGQGPEFLTYFQNEAQLEKSRLLSDRFSAERPKGSFSTLEIQRTEQGDSAMYLCASSATGGYGYTFGSGTRLTVV.

CDR3 DNA sequence: TGTGCCAGCAGCTTCTGGAGAGGGGAGGTCTACGAGCAGTACTTC. Protein: CASSFWRGEVYEQYF. The chain recombines TRBV7-2 with TRBJ2-7; tentatively, D is TRBD2 (6 bases). Looked up from germline, CDR1 is SGHTA and CDR2 is FQGNSA. The CDR3 loop spans 15 amino acids. Trimming removed 3 bases from V and 3 bases from J, with 15 bases in between. Looking up the rest from reference TRBV7-2 and TRBJ2-7 gives the full variable domain: GAGVSQSPSNKVTEKGKDVELRCDPISGHTALYWYRQSLGQGLEFLIYFQGNSAPDKSGLPSDRFSAERTGGSVSTLTIQRTQQEDSAVYLCASSFWRGEVYEQYFGPGTRLTVT.

This chain links TRBV30 with TRBJ1-3; TRBD1 is a possible D gene (5 bases). The CDR3 has 13 residues. Germline assignment: CDR1 GTSNPN and CDR2 SVGIG (reference sequence). V was pared by 5 bases and J by 0 bases, with 8 bases between. The DNA of the CDR3 is TGTGCCTGGGAGGACAACTCTGGAAACACCATATATTTT. Amino acids: CAWEDNSGNTIYF.